The clone carrying this T cell receptor beta chain was counted at least ten times. V shed 2 bases and J shed 6 bases, with 8 bases lying between them. Germline lookup yields CDR1 LGHDT and CDR2 YNNKEL (reference sequence). The length of the CDR3 is 13 residues. The source of the sample is a study of blood T cell repertoires in COVID-19. Study information: Both acute and convalescent COVID-19 samples were obtained from the United States, Italy and Spain. PBMCs, B-cell-depleted T cells, or T cells provided the cDNA or gDNA that made up the material.

In the authors' workflow: Reference gene primer amplification yielded estimated nucleated cell counts. Only in-frame clones appear in the TCRdb table, and some are missing; sequencing was by immunoSEQ multiplex PCR. Clonal size and the V and J genes are those of that table, whereas D and trimming came from the DNA. The sample has tens of thousands of clones, around 90% seen once. Input material: peripheral blood. The chain couples TRBV3-1 (or the pseudogene TRBV3-2) to TRBJ2-1; D is unclear. The sequence derives from a man between 45 and 60 years old with acute or convalescent COVID-19. In nucleotides, the CDR3 is TGTGCCAGCAGCCAAACACAGTTCAATGAGCAGTTCTTC. Amino acid sequence: CASSQTQFNEQFF.